The sequence of this TCR beta chain was determined in a study of early T cells in non-severe SARS-CoV-2 infection. This CDR3 spans 13 amino acids. From germline, CDR1 is LGHDT and CDR2 YNNKEL (reference sequence). The V and J ends lost 6 bases and 1 base respectively, with 10 bases between them. This clonotype occurred many times. Its matching antigen is unknown. The study's findings and limits: VDJdb matching skewed toward anti-spike CD8 responses, missing private and CD4 specificities.

Unique molecular identifiers were attached to individual cDNA molecules. TCRdb processed the 5' RACE reads anew with MiXCR; each CDR3 protein has one entry. The repertoire holds more than 65,000 distinct CDR3 sequences, with 12% as singletons. The gene calls are TRBV3-1 and TRBJ2-7; D unresolved. The TCR comes from an adult who was a healthcare worker with PCR-confirmed SARS-CoV-2 infection or an uninfected control (not recorded which). The sample taken for sequencing was whole blood. CDR3 loop: CASRQSRSYEQYF. For the CDR3, the DNA is TGTGCCAGCAGGCAATCTAGGTCCTACGAGCAGTACTTC.